The clone carrying this T cell receptor beta chain was detected only a few times. Its antigen is not known. This record belongs to a study of cytomegalovirus exposure and HLA in healthy donors. Study details: The 90 to 150 validation repertoires were produced on the same platform as the 670 or so repertoires of the first cohort. This was reported in a later analysis.

The J segment lost 11 bases and the V segment lost 4 bases, leaving 11 bases of the junction unmatched. This CDR3 has 16 amino acids. Germline V CDR1 and CDR2: MNHNY, SVGAGI (reference sequence). Study-level points and caveats: Rarity held for most TCR sequences, but there were some public TCRs that occurred in many donors. The study put 150 to 200 TCR beta chains on its list as cytomegalovirus-associated. The finding came from a later analysis; first-cohort TCR clusters tended to co-occur in the 90 to 150 validation repertoires.

Here immunoSEQ multiplex PCR was the method, and the copy in TCRdb shows in-frame clones only, minus some. The table includes 150,000 to 200,000 clones, around 82% detected once. The sample was PBMCs. The TCR comes from a young man in good health and CMV-seropositive. The chain carries TRBV6-6 and TRBJ1-6; 10 bases map to TRBD1. CDR3 protein: CASSSSTGGFLPPLHF. The CDR3 DNA reads as TGTGCCAGCAGTTCCTCGACAGGGGGCTTCCTTCCACCCCTCCACTTT.